The next 9 T cell receptor beta chains were all read from a single sample in a study of T cells in localized non-small cell lung cancer. Here immunoSEQ multiplex PCR was the method, and the copy in TCRdb shows in-frame clones only, minus some. This table has just over 2,500 clones, approximately 24% appearing once. The input for sequencing was normal lung tissue next to the tumor, taken before any cancer treatment. These receptors came from a man aged 40 to 75 with stage II lung adenocarcinoma.

A few counts support this clone. V is TRBV15 and J is TRBJ2-7, with 9 bases matching TRBD1. Germline V gene lookup returns CDR1 LNHNV and CDR2 YYDKDF (reference sequence). The CDR3 is 14 residues long. The trim removed 8 bases at V and 4 bases at J, leaving 9 bases unmatched. The CDR3 sequence is CATSIGTGTYEQYV. DNA for the CDR3: TGTGCCACCTCCATCGGGACAGGGACTTACGAGCAGTACGTC.

This clone was seen a handful of times. This rearrangement joins TRBV10-2 to TRBJ2-7; 11 bases map to TRBD2. V shed 6 bases, J shed 0 bases, and the junction held 1 base outside the gene matches. Germline V gives CDR1 WSHSY, CDR2 SAAADI. This CDR3 is built from 14 residues. CDR3 region: CASRLAGDSYEQYF. The CDR3 coding sequence is TGCGCCAGCAGACTAGCGGGGGACTCCTACGAGCAGTACTTC.

This clone showed up just a few times. This chain links TRBV9 with TRBJ2-3; 10 nucleotides align to TRBD2. Germline V gives CDR1 SGDLS, CDR2 YYNGEE. The J segment lost 5 bases and the V segment lost 5 bases, leaving 8 bases of the junction unmatched. There are 15 residues in the CDR3. The CDR3 sequence: CASSDLAGVEDTQYF. The CDR3 coding sequence is TGTGCCAGCAGTGACCTAGCGGGGGTCGAAGATACGCAGTATTTT.

V gene TRBV10-1 combines with J gene TRBJ2-5; D might be TRBD2 (5 bases). V gave up 10 bases and J gave up 4 bases, with 16 bases separating them. CDR1 and CDR2 from the germline V gene are WNHNN and SYGVQD (reference sequence). This CDR3 is 13 amino acids long. CDR3 coding DNA: TGCGCCACCACTCGGGATTTTGGAGAGACCCAGTACTTC. Translating it yields CATTRDFGETQYF.

This chain connects TRBV23-1 to TRBJ2-1; 8 nucleotides align to TRBD2. TRBV23-1 is placed among ORFs of uncertain function. Unmatched junction bases numbered 8, after V lost 6 bases and J lost 7 bases. The CDR3 is 14 residues long. CDR3 bases: TGCGCCAGCAGCCAAGATCGGGGGGGGAATGAGCAGTTCTTC. Amino acid sequence: CASSQDRGGNEQFF.

The sample holds a few counts of this clone. CDR3 coding DNA: TGTGCCAGCCATGTCAGTGGAAGGCCAGCTTTCTTT. This encodes CASHVSGRPAFF. The V call is TRBV28, the J call TRBJ1-1; D gene uncertain. V dropped 8 bases and J dropped 10 bases, with 17 bases sitting between them. There are 12 residues in the CDR3. Germline V gene data show CDR1 as MDHEN and CDR2 as SYDVKM.

This clone was detected only a few times. In DNA form, the CDR3 reads TGTGCCAGTTCGCGGGACGGACCAGGGGGCATTCAGTACTTC. Amino acid sequence: CASSRDGPGGIQYF. The rearrangement joins TRBV6-8 to TRBJ2-4; D is perhaps TRBD1 (7 bases). This CDR3 has 14 residues. Germline lookup yields CDR1 MNHGY and CDR2 SAAAGT. V was cut by 9 bases and J by 9 bases, with 21 bases left in between.

V is TRBV5-1 and J is TRBJ2-6; no clear D. The germline V gene encodes CDR1 SGHRS and CDR2 YFSETQ. The CDR3 consists of 15 residues. Trimming removed 5 bases from V and 4 bases from J, with 13 bases in between. The CDR3 region is CASSLSGSGANVLTF. In nucleotides, the CDR3 is TGCGCCAGCAGTCTATCAGGCTCAGGGGCCAACGTCCTGACTTTC.

This clone has a handful of counts. The rearrangement links TRBV10-3 to TRBJ2-1; a weak D match, TRBD1 (5 bases). Germline V gives CDR1 ENHRY, CDR2 SYGVKD. There are 15 residues in the CDR3. The V gene lost 2 bases and the J gene lost 8 bases, with 16 bases spanning the gap. The CDR3 nucleotides read TGTGCCATCAGTGAGCCCCTCCAGGGTAACGATGAGCAGTTCTTC. It codes for CAISEPLQGNDEQFF.